The TCR beta chain under discussion was sequenced for a study of control samples from healthy donors and cancer patients. Sequencing was performed with immunoSEQ multiplex PCR; in TCRdb, only in-frame clones are kept and a portion is missing. The table shows roughly 180,000 clones, with around 93% occurring only once. V lost 5 bases, J lost 9 bases, and 8 bases lay in between. The CDR3 has 11 amino acids. The sample comprised blood. The clonotype was recovered from a woman aged 60-70 years in good health. This chain joins TRBV12-3 or TRBV12-4 and TRBJ2-1, with D uncertain. The CDR3 region is CASSPTGEQFF. CDR3 DNA: TGTGCCAGCAGTCCGACGGGTGAGCAGTTCTTC.